This T cell receptor (beta chain) was found in a study of siplizumab effects on memory and regulatory T cells. Germline-derived CDR1 and CDR2 are MNHEY and SVGAGI. The CDR3 runs 12 residues. Trimming removed 6 bases from V and 10 bases from J; junction bases left unmatched: 8. Per individual sample, about 10^5 TCR templates were assayed. The method was immunoSEQ multiplex PCR; TCRdb's version includes in-frame clones alone and lacks a portion of them. The sample consists of roughly 40,000 clones, 70% to 90% of them appearing once. The study took a few donor pairs, and their unstimulated naive, memory, effector memory and TEMRA subsets were sequenced.

The V call is TRBV6-5, the J call TRBJ2-7; TRBD1 matches 8 bases. The source material was naive CD4+ T cells sorted from blood. The receptor's source is a human donor in good health. Here the CDR3 reads CASRQQGVGQYF. CDR3 nucleotide sequence: TGTGCCAGCAGACAACAGGGGGTAGGACAGTACTTC.